This TCR beta chain was obtained from a study of shared clonotypes between healthy human individuals. Study-wide results and limits: The diversity represented, both genetic and in exposure history, was limited by few donors. Memory subsets generally showed smaller estimated richness than naive subsets did.

Adult Caucasians living in Nashville, Tennessee made up all of the donors. A remark on this clone: Its antigen is not identified.

Authors' data handling: From ImmunoSEQ came sequences covering only the junction and carrying no quality scores, so filtering differed. The table came from immunoSEQ multiplex PCR; TCRdb's copy has only in-frame clones and leaves some out. The V and J calls and clone size are taken from that table; D and trimming were inferred from the DNA. The data show around 940,000 clones, 76% seen once. The germline V gene has CDR1 LNHNV and CDR2 YYDKDF (reference sequence). With V trimmed by 1 base and J by 7 bases, 6 bases remained unmatched. This CDR3 is 15 amino acids long. This receptor was taken from a young man in good health. The chain carries TRBV15 and TRBJ1-4, with 7 bases matching TRBD1. The sequencing sample was made of memory CD4+ T cells sorted from blood. Stated subset: CD45RA-negative fraction. The CDR3 is CATSRASGQLEKLFF. The CDR3 DNA sequence: TGTGCCACCAGCAGAGCTTCGGGACAGCTTGAAAAACTGTTTTTT.